The 18 T cell receptor beta chains below come from one sample, sequenced in a study of T cell repertoires in cytomegalovirus infection. These receptors are not linked to any known antigen. In TCRdb, the reads were re-called with MiXCR into one record per CDR3 protein. The sample has tens of thousands of distinct CDR3 sequences, over 15% seen once. Sequenced here: CD8+ T cells from cultured PBMCs, sampled from culture after CMV antigen stimulation. The receptors stem from a human donor in good health (CMV status not recorded). Some clones in this sample may be carry-over from other donors' samples.

Ten or more counts support this clonotype. The genes are TRBV7-9 and TRBJ2-7; no clear D. V was pared by 5 bases and J by 2 bases, with 4 bases between. Germline V lookup: CDR1 SEHNR, CDR2 FQNEAQ (reference sequence). The CDR3 runs to 11 residues. The CDR3 here is CASSRTYEQYF. The CDR3 DNA follows: TGTGCCAGCAGCCGGACCTACGAGCAGTACTTC. The variable domain in full, completed from reference TRBV7-9 and TRBJ2-7, reads DTGVSQNPRHKITKRGQNVTFRCDPISEHNRLYWYRQTLGQGPEFLTYFQNEAQLEKSRLLSDRFSAERPKGSFSTLEIQRTEQGDSAMYLCASSRTYEQYFGPGTRLTVT.

Only a few counts were recorded for this clonotype. The chain couples TRBV4-3 to TRBJ2-2, with TRBD1 matching 8 bases. The CDR3 covers 15 residues. From germline, CDR1 is LGHNA and CDR2 YSLEER. The V gene end was trimmed by 8 bases and the J gene end by 7 bases; junction bases not matched to a gene: 12. CDR3 region: CASSEDRVADGELFF. In DNA, the CDR3 is TGCGCCAGCTCCGAGGACAGGGTTGCTGACGGGGAGCTGTTTTTT.

The chain joins TRBV27 to TRBJ2-7; D is undetermined. Germline assignment: CDR1 MNHEY and CDR2 SMNVEV (reference sequence). V was pared by 0 bases and J by 3 bases, with 9 bases between. This CDR3 is 14 amino acids long. DNA for the CDR3: TGTGCCAGCAGTTTATCGCCAGGTTACTACGAGCAGTACTTC. Protein: CASSLSPGYYEQYF.

The gene calls are TRBV7-9 and TRBJ2-7; 7 nucleotides match TRBD1. With V trimmed by 5 bases and J by 3 bases, 10 bases remained unmatched. Germline V gene data show CDR1 as SEHNR and CDR2 as FQNEAQ (reference sequence). This CDR3 is 15 amino acids long. CDR3 in amino acids: CASSPDRVTGYEQYF. The CDR3 bases are TGTGCCAGCAGCCCAGACAGGGTGACGGGCTACGAGCAGTACTTC.

This chain uses TRBV4-3 with TRBJ1-3; no definite D call. V was cut by 1 base and J by 0 bases, with 7 bases left in between. This CDR3 is built from 15 residues. Germline CDR1 is LGHNA and CDR2 is YSLEER. The CDR3 DNA reads as TGCGCCAGCAGCCAAGCCCAAATCTCTGGAAACACCATATATTTT. This gives the protein CASSQAQISGNTIYF.

In this sample, this clonotype turned up a few times. This chain connects TRBV28 to TRBJ1-1, with D hard to call. The V end lost 3 bases, the J end lost 4 bases, and 12 bases lay between the germline ends. Germline V gene sequence: CDR1 MDHEN, CDR2 SYDVKM. CDR3 size: 14 residues. This CDR3 is CASSFSVPTTEAFF. CDR3 coding DNA: TGTGCCAGCAGTTTCTCCGTTCCAACCACTGAAGCTTTCTTT.

The table lists this clonotype with many counts. This chain connects TRBV7-2 to TRBJ2-3, with D maybe TRBD2 (6 bases). The germline V gene encodes CDR1 SGHTA and CDR2 FQGNSA. The CDR3 is 15 residues long. V was shortened by 8 bases and J by 5 bases, with 20 bases between the two germline ends. The CDR3 sequence is CASGFLSREVDTQYF. The CDR3 DNA follows: TGTGCCAGCGGATTCCTTAGTAGGGAGGTAGATACGCAGTATTTT.

V usage is TRBV7-8 and J usage is TRBJ2-1; D perhaps matches TRBD2 (5 bases). Germline CDR1 SGHVS, CDR2 FQNEAQ. The CDR3 contains 12 residues. The V and J ends lost 6 bases and 9 bases respectively, with 12 bases between them. The CDR3 region has the DNA TGTGCCAGCAGATCTAGCCATGGTGAGCAGTTCTTC. This translates into CASRSSHGEQFF.

This clonotype was seen a handful of times. The chain uses TRBV25-1 and TRBJ1-2; D is unclear. Germline V lookup: CDR1 MGHDK, CDR2 SYGVNS. CDR3 length: 13 amino acids. V was clipped by 0 bases and J by 10 bases, with 12 bases between them. DNA for the CDR3: TGTGCCAGCAGTGAATACCTCCCTCCGATCTACACCTTC. Protein product: CASSEYLPPIYTF.

In this sample, this clonotype turned up a few times. The chain recombines TRBV27 with TRBJ2-2; D not certain. V dropped 5 bases and J dropped 0 bases, with 13 bases sitting between them. The CDR3 runs 16 residues. Per germline, CDR1 MNHEY and CDR2 SMNVEV (reference sequence). CDR3 DNA: TGTGCCAGCAGTCGTGGTCCGGGCCCGAACACCGGGGAGCTGTTTTTT. This translates into CASSRGPGPNTGELFF.

The V and J genes are TRBV20-1 and TRBJ1-1, with 11 bases lining up with TRBD1. Unmatched junction bases numbered 9, after V lost 0 bases and J lost 0 bases. Germline V lookup: CDR1 DFQATT, CDR2 SNEGSKA (reference sequence). This CDR3 has 18 residues. CDR3 DNA sequence: TGCAGTGCTAGAGATTGGGACAGGGGGACCCCTTTGAACACTGAAGCTTTCTTT. It specifies CSARDWDRGTPLNTEAFF.

This sequence joins TRBV12-3 or TRBV12-4 and TRBJ2-7; possible D gene TRBD2, 6 bases. V dropped 4 bases and J dropped 0 bases, with 13 bases sitting between them. This CDR3 region has 15 residues. As DNA, the CDR3 is TGTGCCAGCAGTTCCCGACTAGATAGCTCCTACGAGCAGTACTTC. The encoded protein is CASSSRLDSSYEQYF.

The chain is built from TRBV28 and TRBJ2-7; either TRBD1 or TRBD2 may fit D (5 bases each). CDR1 MDHEN and CDR2 SYDVKM come from the germline V gene. The CDR3 loop spans 13 amino acids. Trimming removed 4 bases at V and 6 bases at J, with 13 bases between. The CDR3 coding sequence is TGTGCCAGCAGTTGGGACGGCCGGAGCGAGCAGTACTTC. This gives the protein CASSWDGRSEQYF.

This clonotype turned up a few times. This chain links TRBV7-2 with TRBJ1-2; TRBD1 might be the D (5 bases). The CDR3 has 14 residues. Germline assignment: CDR1 SGHTA and CDR2 FQGNSA. V was pared by 1 base and J by 1 base, with 7 bases between. The CDR3 spells CASSLGTFNYGYTF. The DNA for the CDR3 is TGTGCCAGCAGCTTAGGGACATTTAACTATGGCTACACCTTC.

This clonotype turned up a few times. The J gene is TRBJ2-1, the V gene TRBV20-1; 9 bases match TRBD2. The CDR3 spans 17 residues. Germline assignment: CDR1 DFQATT and CDR2 SNEGSKA (reference sequence). V gave up 5 bases and J gave up 0 bases; unmatched junction bases: 11. The CDR3, as DNA: TGCAGTGCTTATAACCTAGCGGGACGTAGCTCCTACAATGAGCAGTTCTTC. This encodes CSAYNLAGRSSYNEQFF.

The rearrangement joins TRBV7-3 to TRBJ2-2, with TRBD2 matching over 9 bases. The trim removed 2 bases at V and 1 base at J, leaving 2 bases unmatched. The CDR3 runs 16 residues. CDR1 SGHTA and CDR2 FQGTGA come from the germline V gene. The CDR3 region has the DNA TGTGCCAGCAGCTTAGATAGCGGGGGGAACACCGGGGAGCTGTTTTTT. This codes for CASSLDSGGNTGELFF.

J is TRBJ2-7 and V is TRBV7-3; 11 positions match TRBD1. Germline V gives CDR1 SGHTA, CDR2 FQGTGA. CDR3 length: 14 amino acids. The V and J ends lost 2 bases and 7 bases, in that order; junction bases with no gene match: 4. The CDR3 loop is CASSLFGTGGEQYF. CDR3 sequence (DNA): TGTGCCAGCAGCTTATTCGGGACAGGGGGAGAGCAGTACTTC.

This CDR3 is CASRLAGVISTYEQYF. The CDR3 DNA reads as TGTGCCAGCAGACTAGCGGGGGTTATCTCTACCTACGAGCAGTACTTC. The rearrangement joins TRBV7-2 to TRBJ2-7, with 11 positions matching TRBD2. CDR1 is SGHTA and CDR2 is FQGNSA in the germline V gene. The CDR3 has 16 amino acids. J gave up 2 bases and V 6 bases, and 9 bases lay outside the gene matches.